The subject of this entry is one TCR beta chain. Authors' data handling: Amplified reference gene primers provided the basis for estimating nucleated cell counts. Sequencing used immunoSEQ multiplex PCR; TCRdb keeps in-frame clones, though not all of them. V, J and clone size derive from that table, while D and trimming were established from the DNA sequence. The sample holds 36,000 or so clones, about nine tenths seen once. This entry is derived from a study of blood T cell repertoires in COVID-19. Study overall: The samples span acute and convalescent COVID-19 from the United States, Italy and Spain. T cells, B-cell-depleted T cells, or PBMCs supplied cDNA or gDNA.

The V end lost 5 bases, the J end lost 3 bases, and 12 bases lay between the germline ends. This CDR3 spans 13 amino acids. CDR1 is SGDLS and CDR2 is YYNGEE in the germline V gene. This sequence originates from a human donor in a cohort sampled during active COVID-19. V usage is TRBV9 and J usage is TRBJ2-7; a possible D gene is TRBD2 (6 bases). The material sequenced was peripheral blood. The CDR3 protein is CASSQPGGYEQYF. As DNA, the CDR3 is TGTGCCAGCAGTCAACCCGGGGGCTACGAGCAGTACTTC.